The 26 T cell receptor beta chains presented below share a single source sample, sequenced in a study of beta chain features in type 1 diabetes. The isolated RNA, all of it, was reverse transcribed, so expressed TCRB transcripts were what got sequenced. Sequenced by immunoSEQ multiplex PCR; TCRdb stores in-frame clones only, minus some. The top ten clones hold roughly 0.4% of a sample with under 150,000 clones, about 44% of them seen once. Sequencing was done on a sample of Tregs from blood. These TCRs come from a man younger than 30 in good health.

This rearrangement joins TRBV29-1 to TRBJ1-5; the match to TRBD1 covers 7 bases. V lost 4 bases and J lost 2; bases outside the gene matches: 2. Germline loops: CDR1 SQVTM, CDR2 ANQGSEA. This CDR3 contains 13 residues. This CDR3 reads CSVVTGGNQPQHF. CDR3 nucleotide sequence: TGCAGCGTTGTCACAGGGGGCAATCAGCCCCAGCATTTT.

This clone was detected a few times. The chain links TRBV6-6 to TRBJ1-5; weak D call: TRBD1 (5 bases). Germline values: CDR1 MNHNY, CDR2 SVGAGI (reference sequence). The V gene lost 6 bases and the J gene lost 0 bases, with 12 bases spanning the gap. The CDR3 is 15 amino acids. The CDR3 spells CASRTDTYSNQPQHF. The CDR3, as DNA: TGTGCCAGCAGAACGGACACCTATAGCAATCAGCCCCAGCATTTT.

The CDR3 sequence is CASSQDPSRISGNTIYF. CDR3 in DNA: TGCGCCAGCAGCCAAGACCCCTCCAGGATCTCTGGAAACACCATATATTTT. The chain joins TRBV4-3 to TRBJ1-3; D is ambiguous. Germline CDR1 LGHNA, CDR2 YSLEER. V lost 0 bases and J lost 0, with 12 bases in between. This CDR3 contains 17 residues.

This clone has more than one count but fewer than ten. CDR3 in DNA: TGTGCCAGTAGTATTCAGAGGTCCTACGAGCAGTACTTC. Its protein is CASSIQRSYEQYF. The genes are TRBV19 and TRBJ2-7; D is uncertain. Trimming shortened V by 3 bases and J by 1 base, and 7 bases separated the two germline ends. The CDR3 is 13 residues long. CDR1 is LNHDA, CDR2 SQIVND, per germline (reference sequence).

This chain connects TRBV5-5 to TRBJ1-2; 8 bases line up with TRBD1. The trim removed 0 bases at V and 6 bases at J, leaving 4 bases unmatched. The length of the CDR3 is 14 residues. The germline CDR1 and CDR2 sequences are SGHKS and YYEKEE (reference sequence). CDR3 amino acids: CASSLAKTGDGYTF. CDR3 DNA sequence: TGTGCCAGCAGCTTGGCCAAGACAGGGGATGGCTACACCTTC. The full variable domain, completed using reference TRBV5-5 and TRBJ1-2, is DAGVTQSPTHLIKTRGQQVTLRCSPISGHKSVSWYQQVLGQGPQFIFQYYEKEERGRGNFPDRFSARQFPNYSSELNVNALLLGDSALYLCASSLAKTGDGYTFGSGTRLTVV.

The CDR3 bases are TGTGCCAGCAGCTTAGTCCCAGGGCTTCAAGAGACCCAGTACTTC. Its protein is CASSLVPGLQETQYF. This chain joins TRBV11-2 and TRBJ2-5; TRBD1 might be the D (5 bases). This CDR3 is built from 15 residues. Germline V lookup: CDR1 SGHAT, CDR2 FQNNGV. Trimming stripped 1 base from V and 2 bases from J, with 11 bases between.

The chain couples TRBV15 to TRBJ2-3; 7 nucleotides agree with TRBD2. V lost 8 bases to trimming and J lost 3 bases; unmatched junction nucleotides: 14. Germline V CDR1 and CDR2: LNHNV, YYDKDF (reference sequence). The CDR3 covers 16 residues. This chain's CDR3 is CATARQAGRVTDTQYF. The CDR3 DNA follows: TGTGCCACCGCCAGACAAGCGGGAAGGGTAACAGATACGCAGTATTTT.

This chain connects TRBV15 to TRBJ2-7; D not certain. V lost 1 base, J lost 3 bases, and 4 bases lay in between. The CDR3 is made up of 12 amino acids. Germline CDR1 and CDR2: LNHNV and YYDKDF (reference sequence). This CDR3 reads CATSRVGYEQYF. CDR3 DNA sequence: TGTGCCACCAGCAGAGTCGGCTACGAGCAGTACTTC.

This clone was seen just once. The J gene is TRBJ2-2, the V gene TRBV10-3; 11 nucleotides agree with TRBD1. Looked up from germline, CDR1 is ENHRY and CDR2 is SYGVKD. This CDR3 comprises 15 residues. With 6 bases clipped from V and 1 base from J, the junction kept 1 base outside the gene matches. The CDR3 coding sequence is TGTGCCATCAGAGGGACAGGGGGGAACACCGGGGAGCTGTTTTTT. It yields the protein CAIRGTGGNTGELFF.

This clone appeared a few times. The rearrangement uses TRBV28 and TRBJ1-2; 7 positions match TRBD1. With 6 bases clipped from V and 4 bases from J, the junction kept 5 bases outside the gene matches. The CDR3 covers 13 residues. Germline V gene lookup returns CDR1 MDHEN and CDR2 SYDVKM. The CDR3 reads CASSPGQSYGYTF. The CDR3 DNA reads as TGTGCCAGCAGCCCGGGACAGAGCTATGGCTACACCTTC.

This clone was observed a single time. The chain links TRBV5-4 to TRBJ2-5; 11 nucleotides agree with TRBD1. The DNA end is a closer match to TRBJ2-7, so the J assignment may be wrong. Looked up from germline, CDR1 is SGHNT and CDR2 is YYREEE (reference sequence). The CDR3 runs to 15 residues. Here the CDR3 reads CASSFGQGAIYEQYF. DNA of the CDR3: TGTGCCAGCAGCTTTGGACAGGGGGCGATTTACGAGCAGTACTTC.

A few counts support this clone. V usage is TRBV5-1 and J usage is TRBJ2-5; D might be TRBD2 (5 bases). V shed 0 bases and J shed 2 bases, with 11 bases lying between them. CDR3 size: 15 residues. CDR1 is SGHRS and CDR2 is YFSETQ in the germline V gene. Written as DNA, the CDR3 is TGCGCCAGCAGCTTGGCCCTAGCCGCGCAAGAGACCCAGTACTTC. Translating it yields CASSLALAAQETQYF.

This clone was observed once. The chain carries TRBV10-3 and TRBJ1-1; D gene ambiguous. This CDR3 is built from 13 residues. The germline V gene encodes CDR1 ENHRY and CDR2 SYGVKD. The V gene lost 4 bases and the J gene lost 1 base, with 7 bases spanning the gap. The CDR3 loop reads CAISGTANTEAFF. The CDR3 DNA is TGTGCCATCAGTGGAACAGCGAACACTGAAGCTTTCTTT.

This clone has more than one count but fewer than ten. V is TRBV7-2 and J is TRBJ2-1; 11 bases fit TRBD1. The junction had 4 bases not matched to a gene; V was cut back by 3 bases and J by 3 bases. Germline CDR1 is SGHTA and CDR2 is FQGNSA. This CDR3 is 16 amino acids long. The CDR3, as DNA: TGTGCCAGCAGCTTGGGGACAGGGGGGCGCTACAATGAGCAGTTCTTC. Amino acids: CASSLGTGGRYNEQFF.

J is TRBJ2-5 and V is TRBV7-9, with 13 bases fitting TRBD2. The length of the CDR3 is 15 residues. Trimming cost V 5 bases and J 3 bases; bases outside gene matches: 3. CDR1 SEHNR and CDR2 FQNEAQ come from the germline V gene (reference sequence). CDR3: CASSTGLAGKETQYF. The CDR3 DNA sequence: TGTGCCAGCAGCACGGGACTAGCGGGAAAAGAGACCCAGTACTTC.

This clone appeared a few times. This chain connects TRBV5-5 to TRBJ2-1; 10 bases are a match to TRBD2. V was pared by 2 bases and J by 4 bases, with 9 bases of the junction left unmatched. The germline V gene encodes CDR1 SGHKS and CDR2 YYEKEE (reference sequence). This CDR3 is 17 amino acids long. For the CDR3, the DNA is TGTGCCAGCAGCTTATGGTCTAGCGGGGGTGTATACAATGAGCAGTTCTTC. Translation: CASSLWSSGGVYNEQFF.

Only a few counts were recorded for this clone. The genes are TRBV7-2 and TRBJ2-1, with TRBD2 matching over 10 bases. This CDR3 has 15 amino acids. Trimming removed 2 bases from V and 7 bases from J; junction bases left unmatched: 5. The germline V gene has CDR1 SGHTA and CDR2 FQGNSA. The CDR3 loop is CASSLRAGGWNEQFF. CDR3 nucleotide sequence: TGTGCCAGCAGCTTACGAGCGGGAGGGTGGAATGAGCAGTTCTTC.

The chain is built from TRBV7-9 and TRBJ1-6; D is possibly TRBD1 (5 bases). The germline V gene has CDR1 SEHNR and CDR2 FQNEAQ (reference sequence). The CDR3 is 15 amino acids. Deletions cut 5 bases from V and 9 bases from J, with 17 bases between. This chain's CDR3 is CASSPLGGVGSPLHF. The CDR3 coding sequence is TGTGCCAGCAGCCCCCTTGGGGGGGTAGGTTCACCCCTCCACTTT.

A few counts support this clone. V and J are TRBV7-9 and TRBJ2-5, with unresolved D. Germline-derived CDR1 and CDR2 are SEHNR and FQNEAQ (reference sequence). Trimming removed 5 bases from V and 3 bases from J, with 7 bases in between. The length of the CDR3 is 12 residues. In nucleotides, the CDR3 is TGTGCCAGCAGCCCCCGAGAAGAGACCCAGTACTTC. This encodes CASSPREETQYF.

The gene calls are TRBV5-1 and TRBJ1-5; D remains unclear. CDR3 size: 16 residues. V lost 0 bases and J lost 6, with 16 bases in between. In germline, CDR1 is SGHRS, CDR2 YFSETQ. The CDR3 DNA reads as TGCGCCAGCAGCTTGGAACCCGCCCTGTCGGGTCAGCCCCAGCATTTT. It translates to CASSLEPALSGQPQHF.

This clone has more than one count but fewer than ten. This rearrangement joins TRBV7-2 to TRBJ2-4; D perhaps matches TRBD1 (6 bases). The CDR3 sequence is 14 residues long. Between the trimmed V and J ends, which lost 3 bases and 7 bases, there was a span of 13 bases. CDR1 SGHTA and CDR2 FQGNSA come from the germline V gene. DNA for the CDR3: TGTGCCAGCAGCTTCGCAGGGGTTAGGAACATTCAGTACTTC. This translates into CASSFAGVRNIQYF.

The genes are TRBV19 and TRBJ2-1, with 9 nucleotides matching TRBD1. Germline values: CDR1 LNHDA, CDR2 SQIVND (reference sequence). CDR3 length: 18 residues. The trim removed 4 bases at V and 8 bases at J, leaving 18 bases unmatched. The CDR3 spells CASSTNRIGTGLLDEQFF. CDR3 sequence (DNA): TGTGCCAGTAGTACTAATAGAATCGGGACAGGGCTTCTCGATGAGCAGTTCTTC. The variable domain in full, completed from reference TRBV19 and TRBJ2-1, reads DGGITQSPKYLFRKEGQNVTLSCEQNLNHDAMYWYRQDPGQGLRLIYYSQIVNDFQKGDIAEGYSVSREKKESFPLTVTSAQKNPTAFYLCASSTNRIGTGLLDEQFFGPGTRLTVL.

The rearrangement joins TRBV28 to TRBJ2-3, with 9 bases fitting TRBD2. Germline values: CDR1 MDHEN, CDR2 SYDVKM. The CDR3 sequence is 14 residues long. J was trimmed by 6 bases and V by 5 bases; bases with no gene match: 6. CDR3 loop: CASSPRGGTDTQYF. The CDR3 DNA reads as TGTGCCAGCAGTCCGCGGGGGGGGACCGATACGCAGTATTTT.

This clone has just a few counts. The chain combines TRBV6-1 with TRBJ1-5, with 7 nucleotides matching TRBD1. Germline values: CDR1 MNHNS, CDR2 SASEGT. The ends lost 4 bases at V and 0 bases at J; junction bases unmatched: 6. The CDR3 runs 16 residues. The CDR3: CASSGTGANSNQPQHF. The CDR3 DNA follows: TGTGCCAGCAGTGGAACAGGGGCGAATAGCAATCAGCCCCAGCATTTT.

This clone occurred a few times. CDR3: CASSWGTVDSYEQYF. The CDR3 DNA reads TGTGCCAGCAGTTGGGGGACAGTCGATTCCTACGAGCAGTACTTC. V gene TRBV28 combines with J gene TRBJ2-7; 7 bases are shared with TRBD1. The V gene's germline CDR1 is MDHEN and CDR2 SYDVKM. The CDR3 is made up of 15 amino acids. V dropped 4 bases and J dropped 1; count of bases not matched to a gene: 7.

The genes are TRBV7-9 and TRBJ2-2; 10 bases match TRBD1. With V trimmed by 5 bases and J by 6 bases, 6 bases remained unmatched. CDR3 length equals 15 residues. From germline, CDR1 is SEHNR and CDR2 FQNEAQ (reference sequence). CDR3 coding DNA: TGTGCCAGCAGCAGGGACAGGGGATATCCCGGGGAGCTGTTTTTT. It codes for CASSRDRGYPGELFF.